Sequencing of this T cell receptor (beta chain) was carried out in a study of circulating and synovial CD4+ cells in juvenile arthritis. Assay: immunoSEQ multiplex PCR; the TCRdb copy retains only in-frame clones and omits some. The data show 30,000 to 40,000 clones, more than 90% seen once. CDR1 is LNHDA, CDR2 SQIVND, per germline (reference sequence). V lost 6 bases, J lost 5 bases, and 13 bases lay in between. The CDR3 loop spans 13 amino acids. Overall study results and limits: Diversity here was lower than in bulk blood CD4 cells. T cell genome counts differed by at least an order of magnitude between CPL and CD4 samples. Compared with bulk blood, circulating pathogenic-like lymphocytes shared substantially more CDR3 sequences with synovial T cells.

A word on this clone: Its target is unknown.

The source is a human donor with juvenile idiopathic arthritis. This chain uses TRBV19 with TRBJ2-5, with D tentatively TRBD1 (6 bases). The sequenced material came from CD4+ T cells from blood. CDR3 protein: CASRRGMGETQYF. For the CDR3, the DNA is TGTGCCAGTAGGAGGGGGATGGGCGAGACCCAGTACTTC.